What follows is one TCR beta chain and its context. Its matching antigen is unknown. Germline-derived CDR1 and CDR2 are SGHAT and FQDESV (reference sequence). J gave up 4 bases and V 5 bases, and 7 bases lay outside the gene matches. CDR3 size: 14 residues. This sample was taken from a study of shared clonotypes between healthy human individuals. Study outcomes and limitations: Across a handful of donors, naive CD4 shared 5% to 6.5%, naive CD8 under 4%, memory CD4 roughly 2.3%, memory CD8 about 0.4%.

The assay ran at deep level. The protocol was immunoSEQ multiplex PCR, while the TCRdb copy is restricted to in-frame clones and leaves out a portion. The sample holds 2 million to 2.5 million clones, around 95% seen once. What was sequenced was naive CD4+ T cells sorted from blood. The subset is: CD45RA+ positively selected. This sequence was found in a man aged 18 to 30 in good health. This sequence joins TRBV11-1 and TRBJ1-1, with TRBD1 matching 7 bases. The CDR3 sequence is CASSPRGFGTEAFF. The CDR3 nucleotides read TGTGCCAGCAGCCCCAGGGGGTTCGGCACTGAAGCTTTCTTT.